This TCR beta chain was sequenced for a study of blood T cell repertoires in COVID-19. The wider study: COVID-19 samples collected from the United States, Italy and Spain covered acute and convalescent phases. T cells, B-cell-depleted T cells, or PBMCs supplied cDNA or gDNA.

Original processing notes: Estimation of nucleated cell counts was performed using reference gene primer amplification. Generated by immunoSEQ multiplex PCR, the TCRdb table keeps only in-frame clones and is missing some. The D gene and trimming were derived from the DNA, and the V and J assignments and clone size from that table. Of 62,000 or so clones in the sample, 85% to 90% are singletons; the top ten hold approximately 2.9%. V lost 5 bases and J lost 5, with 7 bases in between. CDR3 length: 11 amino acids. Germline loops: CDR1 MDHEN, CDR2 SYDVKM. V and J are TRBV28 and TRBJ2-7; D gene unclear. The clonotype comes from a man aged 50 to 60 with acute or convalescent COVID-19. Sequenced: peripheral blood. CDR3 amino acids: CASSLVNEQYF. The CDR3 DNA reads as TGTGCCAGCAGTCTAGTTAACGAGCAGTACTTC.